These 10 T cell receptor beta chains came from one sample sequenced in a study of shared clonotypes between healthy human individuals. Using immunoSEQ multiplex PCR, the repertoire was profiled, and TCRdb retains in-frame clones only, with some absent. The sample shows more than 500,000 clones, roughly 95% of them seen only once. Sequences were obtained from naive CD4+ T cells sorted from blood. The subset denotes: CD45RA+ positively selected. Receptors originate from a woman aged 30 to 39 in good health.

The chain has TRBV7-9 and TRBJ1-1; a possible D gene is TRBD1 (6 bases). V was trimmed by 4 bases and J by 13 bases, leaving 16 bases between them. Germline assignment: CDR1 SEHNR and CDR2 FQNEAQ (reference sequence). CDR3 length equals 12 residues. The CDR3 DNA reads as TGTGCCAGCAGCTCGAGGGGCAGGGGAGGTTTCTTT. Amino acids: CASSSRGRGGFF.

The chain has TRBV6-6 and TRBJ2-1; the D gene is possibly TRBD1 (5 bases). The CDR3 spans 15 residues. The germline V gene encodes CDR1 MNHNY and CDR2 SVGAGI (reference sequence). V was shortened by 5 bases and J by 7 bases, with 18 bases between the two germline ends. The CDR3 loop reads CASSRKSLRENEQFF. CDR3 DNA: TGTGCCAGCAGTCGGAAATCCCTCAGGGAAAATGAGCAGTTCTTC.

The rearrangement links TRBV29-1 to TRBJ2-2, with D perhaps TRBD1 or TRBD2 (5 bases each). The germline gives CDR1 SQVTM, CDR2 ANQGSEA. The CDR3 runs 12 residues. Between the trimmed V and J ends, which lost 4 bases and 5 bases, there was a span of 8 bases. Here the CDR3 DNA reads TGCAGCGTTGCGAGGGGAACCGGGGAGCTGTTTTTT. Translating gives CSVARGTGELFF.

The V call is TRBV19, the J call TRBJ2-7, with D perhaps matching TRBD1 (7 bases). CDR3 length: 14 residues. Germline CDR1 reads LNHDA; CDR2 reads SQIVND (reference sequence). Trimming stripped 6 bases from V and 3 bases from J, with 15 bases between. In nucleotides, the CDR3 is TGTGCCAGTAGCTCGGGGGACAGCTACTACGAGCAGTACTTC. It yields the protein CASSSGDSYYEQYF.

The chain joins TRBV7-9 to TRBJ2-3; D might be TRBD1 (6 bases). Trimming cost V 4 bases and J 3 bases, with 11 bases left between them. The CDR3 runs to 14 residues. CDR1 is SEHNR and CDR2 is FQNEAQ in the germline V gene (reference sequence). As DNA, the CDR3 is TGTGCCAGCAGCTCCCTGGGGGCAACAGATACGCAGTATTTT. Protein product: CASSSLGATDTQYF.

The rearrangement joins TRBV6-5 to TRBJ2-1; tentative D call: TRBD1 (6 bases). The CDR3 totals 16 residues. Germline assignment: CDR1 MNHEY and CDR2 SVGAGI. The V end lost 0 bases, the J end lost 3 bases, and 12 bases lay between the germline ends. The CDR3 region has the DNA TGTGCCAGCAGTTACTCTGGCAGGGGATTCTACAATGAGCAGTTCTTC. Amino acid sequence: CASSYSGRGFYNEQFF.

The chain recombines TRBV18 with TRBJ1-1; maybe TRBD1 (5 bases). Trimming pared 1 base from V and 2 bases from J, leaving 20 bases between. The V gene's germline CDR1 is KGHSH and CDR2 LQKENI. This CDR3 has 18 residues. CDR3 residues: CASSPQETAGFTNTEAFF. In nucleotides, the CDR3 is TGTGCCAGCTCACCACAGGAGACAGCAGGATTTACCAACACTGAAGCTTTCTTT.

This rearrangement joins TRBV19 to TRBJ1-1; tentative D call: TRBD1 (6 bases). V lost 5 bases and J 3 bases, leaving 19 bases between the germline ends. The CDR3 is 16 residues long. The germline V gene encodes CDR1 LNHDA and CDR2 SQIVND (reference sequence). The CDR3 protein is CASSHERGGRDTEAFF. CDR3 nucleotide sequence: TGTGCCAGTAGTCACGAGAGGGGGGGGCGAGACACTGAAGCTTTCTTT.

Notes on this clone: The junction shows a germline mismatch at one end, possibly a read error. The chain uses TRBV11-2 and TRBJ1-5; D is possibly TRBD1 (5 bases). From germline, CDR1 is SGHAT and CDR2 FQNNGV. CDR3 length: 13 amino acids. The CDR3 sequence is CASSLDRDRPQHF. The CDR3 region has the DNA TGTGCCAGCAGCCTAGACCGGGACCGGCCCCAGCATTTT.

This clone was counted only a few times. This chain joins TRBV7-9 and TRBJ1-2; D gene uncertain. Trimming shortened V by 3 bases and J by 5 bases, and 7 bases separated the two germline ends. Germline V CDR1 and CDR2: SEHNR, FQNEAQ (reference sequence). The CDR3 spans 12 residues. CDR3 sequence: CASSFTVYGYTF. The CDR3 DNA follows: TGTGCCAGCAGCTTTACGGTTTATGGCTACACCTTC.